This TCR beta chain comes out of a study of follicular helper T cells after annual influenza vaccination. TCRdb keeps only in-frame clones here, not all; method: immunoSEQ multiplex PCR. In the table there are about 14,000 clones, about four fifths of which are singletons. CDR1 MNHNS and CDR2 SASEGT come from the germline V gene. The CDR3 consists of 16 residues. V was clipped by 1 base and J by 6 bases, with 16 bases between them. Specified time point: 2015-2016 season, pre-vaccination. Blood volume per time point ranged from about 40 to 110 mL. Sequenced material: CXCR5- memory CD4+ T cells sorted from blood, taken on the day of influenza vaccination. The clonotype was recovered from an adult who received the influenza vaccine. This rearrangement joins TRBV6-1 to TRBJ1-5; D possibly corresponds to TRBD1 (5 bases). The CDR3 protein is CASSEDLSRAGQPQHF. The CDR3 DNA reads TGTGCCAGCAGTGAAGACCTGTCCAGGGCGGGTCAGCCCCAGCATTTT.